A selection of T cell receptor beta chains follows, all from one sample in a study of a mutant IDH1 vaccine in newly diagnosed glioma. Their specific antigens are unknown. Produced via immunoSEQ multiplex PCR; TCRdb's table is partial and in-frame only. The sample consists of tens of thousands of clones, around 90% of them appearing once. The sequences come from PBMCs, collected from a glioma patient whose treatment included an IDH1 peptide vaccine. All receptors come from a man in his forties or fifties with glioma. The CDR3 runs from the conserved cysteine through the conserved F or W. Each record gives: V gene, J gene, D gene, clone size, CDR3 protein, CDR3 DNA. A D gene is named only where the DNA matches it firmly. Only some rows state a clone size, as once, few, many or a class for expanded clones.

>TRBV7-6|TRBJ2-3|TRBD2|-
CASSLRGGSGRHSDTQYF
TGTGCCAGCAGCCTCAGAGGGGGTAGCGGGAGGCACTCAGATACGCAGTATTTT
>TRBV6-6|TRBJ2-7|-|once
CASSYSWGTYEQYF
TGTGCCAGCAGTTACTCGTGGGGAACCTACGAGCAGTACTTC
>TRBV7-6|TRBJ2-7|-|-
CASSSTGKVQYF
TGTGCCAGCAGCTCCACAGGGAAAGTCCAGTACTTC
>TRBV10-2|TRBJ1-2|-|-
CASTPKEGNYGYTF
TGCGCCAGCACCCCAAAGGAAGGCAACTATGGCTACACCTTC
>TRBV2|TRBJ2-2|-|-
CASSWGGELFF
TGTGCCAGCAGTTGGGGCGGGGAGCTGTTTTTT
>TRBV9|TRBJ1-2|-|-
CASTTHPEGGYTF
TGTGCCAGCACAACCCACCCTGAAGGGGGCTACACCTTC
>TRBV9|TRBJ2-5|-|once
CASSVPGGAETQYF
TGTGCCAGCAGCGTCCCGGGGGGCGCAGAGACCCAGTACTTC
>TRBV2|TRBJ2-3|TRBD2|-
CASSTSGGVDTQYF
TGTGCCAGCTCCACTAGCGGGGGGGTGGATACGCAGTATTTT
>TRBV7-9|TRBJ1-1|TRBD1|few
CASSRDRIEAFF
TGTGCCAGCAGCCGGGACAGAATAGAAGCTTTCTTT
>TRBV10-1|TRBJ2-1|-|-
CASSESILDSYNEQFF
TGCGCCAGCAGTGAGTCGATACTAGACAGCTACAATGAGCAGTTCTTC
>TRBV7-9|TRBJ2-3|-|-
CASSSPRLEPTASTDTQYF
TGTGCCAGCAGCAGTCCCCGCTTAGAGCCTACGGCTAGCACAGATACGCAGTATTTT
>TRBV9|TRBJ1-2|TRBD1|-
CASSVGQGSYGYTF
TGTGCCAGCAGCGTAGGACAGGGCTCCTATGGCTACACCTTC
>TRBV19|TRBJ2-7|TRBD1|-
CASSMSRTGNYEQYF
TGTGCCAGTAGTATGTCGCGGACAGGGAACTACGAGCAGTACTTC
>TRBV9|TRBJ1-1|-|few
CASSPKSGALAFF
TGTGCCAGCAGCCCGAAATCCGGGGCGCTGGCTTTCTTT
>TRBV27|TRBJ2-6|-|-
CASSLPGNSGANVLTF
TGTGCCAGCAGTTTACCAGGAAACTCTGGGGCCAACGTCCTGACTTTC
>TRBV10-3|TRBJ2-2|-|-
CAISESPAGGGELFF
TGTGCCATCAGTGAGTCCCCGGCAGGCGGCGGGGAGCTGTTTTTT
>TRBV4-3|TRBJ2-7|-|-
CASSQFRTESYEQYF
TGCGCCAGCAGCCAATTTAGGACAGAATCCTACGAGCAGTACTTC
>TRBV19|TRBJ1-1|-|-
CASSIQRGGTEAFF
TGTGCCAGTAGTATACAACGGGGGGGGACTGAAGCTTTCTTT
>TRBV18|TRBJ2-3|-|-
CASSPVGPGAATSTDTQYF
TGTGCCAGCTCACCAGTCGGCCCTGGCGCAGCAACTAGCACAGATACGCAGTATTTT
>TRBV6-1|TRBJ1-2|-|once
CASSNRGYGYTF
TGTGCCAGCAGTAACAGAGGCTATGGCTACACCTTC
>TRBV6-1|TRBJ2-2|-|-
CASQQYGRNTGELFF
TGTGCCAGCCAGCAGTATGGCCGGAACACCGGGGAGCTGTTTTTT
>TRBV7-2|TRBJ2-3|-|-
CASSGRPKDTQYF
TGTGCCAGCAGCGGCCGCCCCAAAGATACGCAGTATTTT
>TRBV19|TRBJ1-1|TRBD1|-
CASNPTGDWTEAFF
TGTGCCAGTAATCCTACAGGGGACTGGACTGAAGCTTTCTTT
>TRBV5-1|TRBJ2-4|-|-
CASSLQGGAKNIQYF
TGCGCCAGCAGCTTACAGGGAGGCGCCAAAAACATTCAGTACTTC
>TRBV9|TRBJ1-2|TRBD1|few
CASSVGTGGLSNYGYTF
TGTGCCAGCAGCGTAGGAACAGGGGGCCTTTCTAACTATGGCTACACCTTC
>TRBV29-1|TRBJ2-2|TRBD1|-
CSVAWTGYGELFF
TGCAGCGTCGCTTGGACAGGGTACGGGGAGCTGTTTTTT
>TRBV5-4|TRBJ1-4|-|-
CASSSGGTNEKLFF
TGTGCCAGCAGCTCCGGGGGGACTAATGAAAAACTGTTTTTT
>TRBV29-1|TRBJ2-7|-|-
CSVEDSGWHEQYF
TGCAGCGTTGAAGATTCTGGTTGGCACGAGCAGTACTTC
>TRBV5-1|TRBJ2-3|-|-
CASSLRARATDTQYF
TGCGCCAGCAGCTTGAGGGCTAGGGCGACAGATACGCAGTATTTT
>TRBV7-3|TRBJ1-1|TRBD1|-
CASSAGQPNTEAFF
TGTGCCAGCAGCGCGGGACAGCCGAACACTGAAGCTTTCTTT
>TRBV6-5|TRBJ1-2|-|-
CASSYSGTNFYGYTF
TGTGCCAGCAGTTACTCGGGGACAAACTTCTATGGCTACACCTTC
>TRBV9|TRBJ2-1|TRBD2|-
CASSGGGRAYNEQFF
TGTGCCAGCAGCGGAGGCGGGAGGGCATACAATGAGCAGTTCTTC
>TRBV19|TRBJ2-2|-|-
CASSIARWGATAGELFF
TGTGCCAGTAGTATAGCCCGGTGGGGGGCAACGGCCGGGGAGCTGTTTTTT
>TRBV4-1|TRBJ2-1|TRBD2|-
CASAPASSGRGFYNEQFF
TGCGCCAGCGCCCCCGCTTCAAGCGGGAGGGGCTTCTACAATGAGCAGTTCTTC
>TRBV5-4|TRBJ1-4|-|-
CASSPAAGNEKLFF
TGTGCCAGCAGCCCCGCGGCAGGGAATGAAAAACTGTTTTTT
>TRBV27|TRBJ2-7|TRBD1|-
CASSFTTGTYEQYF
TGTGCCAGCAGTTTTACGACAGGGACCTACGAGCAGTACTTC
>TRBV29-1|TRBJ2-7|-|-
CSVESQSVGEQYF
TGCAGCGTTGAGAGCCAGTCCGTAGGCGAGCAGTACTTC
>TRBV7-6|TRBJ1-5|-|-
CASSIRGQGQPQHF
TGTGCCAGCAGTATCAGGGGCCAAGGGCAGCCCCAGCATTTT
>TRBV28|TRBJ2-3|-|-
CASRVPGDPTDTQYF
TGTGCCAGCAGGGTCCCGGGAGACCCCACAGATACGCAGTATTTT
>TRBV6-1|TRBJ1-1|-|-
CASSGRAANTEAFF
TGTGCCAGCAGTGGCCGGGCGGCGAACACTGAAGCTTTCTTT
>TRBV28|TRBJ2-1|-|-
CASSLLMNPGEQFF
TGTGCCAGCAGTTTATTGATGAATCCCGGGGAGCAGTTCTTC
>TRBV10-3|TRBJ2-7|-|-
CAISAGDYEQYF
TGTGCCATCAGTGCTGGGGATTACGAGCAGTACTTC
>TRBV5-1|TRBJ2-1|TRBD2|-
CASSFTGLADNEQFF
TGCGCCAGCAGCTTCACGGGACTAGCGGACAATGAGCAGTTCTTC
>TRBV15|TRBJ1-4|-|-
CATSRQNEKLFF
TGTGCCACCAGCAGGCAAAATGAAAAACTGTTTTTT
>TRBV6-1|TRBJ1-1|-|once
CASKGHMNTEAFF
TGTGCCAGCAAAGGACACATGAACACTGAAGCTTTCTTT
>TRBV7-9|TRBJ2-1|TRBD1|-
CASSTRTGRYNEQFF
TGTGCCAGCAGCACCCGGACAGGGAGATACAATGAGCAGTTCTTC
>TRBV2|TRBJ1-4|-|-
CAIGTARNEKLFF
TGTGCCATCGGGACGGCACGAAATGAAAAACTGTTTTTT
>TRBV5-1|TRBJ2-1|TRBD2|-
CASSPGLAGGHWFF
TGCGCCAGCAGCCCGGGACTAGCGGGAGGACACTGGTTCTTC
>TRBV11-2|TRBJ2-7|TRBD1|-
CASSLGQGGYEQYF
TGTGCCAGCAGCTTAGGACAGGGTGGCTACGAGCAGTACTTC